The 9 T cell receptor beta chains given below trace back to one sample, sequenced in a study of graft-versus-host responses after intestinal transplantation. Clones were sequenced by immunoSEQ multiplex PCR, and TCRdb holds only the in-frame ones, with some missing. This table holds 20,000 to 25,000 clones, approximately 95% found once. The sequences come from PBMCs, collected 156 days after intestinal transplant. The receptors were sampled from a human patient who received an intestinal transplant, so some T cells may come from the graft donor.

The chain has TRBV9 and TRBJ2-5; D remains ambiguous. The J call may be in error: the DNA end matches TRBJ2-7 better. CDR3 length: 15 residues. Germline V gene data show CDR1 as SGDLS and CDR2 as YYNGEE. The CDR3: CASSVGGSQSYEQYF. Written as DNA, the CDR3 is TGTGCCAGCAGCGTAGGAGGCTCTCAATCCTACGAGCAGTACTTC.

The chain carries TRBV2 and TRBJ2-5, with 7 bases lining up with TRBD1. The germline V gene has CDR1 SNHLY and CDR2 FYNNEI. This CDR3 has 13 amino acids. V trimming: 8 bases; J trimming: 1 base; junction bases outside the gene matches: 4. The CDR3 bases are TGTGCCAGCGGCGACAGGGTCCAAGAGACCCAGTACTTC. This gives the protein CASGDRVQETQYF. The complete variable domain, with remaining parts taken from reference TRBV2 and TRBJ2-5, reads EPEVTQTPSHQVTQMGQEVILRCVPISNHLYFYWYRQILGQKVEFLVSFYNNEISEKSEIFDDQFSVERPDGSNFTLKIRSTKLEDSAMYFCASGDRVQETQYFGPGTRLLVL.

The CDR3 spells CASSQYDNEQFF. The CDR3 DNA reads TGCGCCAGCAGCCAATATGACAATGAGCAGTTCTTC. This rearrangement joins TRBV4-1 to TRBJ2-1, with no clear D. There are 12 residues in the CDR3. The germline CDR1 and CDR2 sequences are MGHRA and YSYEKL. V was pared by 2 bases and J by 5 bases, with 4 bases between.

V and J are TRBV7-6 and TRBJ2-7; the D is unclear. V was clipped by 0 bases and J by 2 bases, with 14 bases between them. The germline V gene has CDR1 SGHVS and CDR2 FNYEAQ. The CDR3 covers 16 residues. The chain's CDR3 is CASSLAPSKPAYEQYF. In DNA, the CDR3 is TGTGCCAGCAGCTTAGCGCCGTCTAAACCGGCCTACGAGCAGTACTTC.

The chain has TRBV7-9 and TRBJ1-1, with D unresolved. The germline CDR1 and CDR2 sequences are SEHNR and FQNEAQ (reference sequence). The germline V and J ends were trimmed by 1 base and 1 base, with 4 bases remaining between them. This CDR3 is built from 13 residues. CDR3 in amino acids: CASSLVGNTEAFF. Here the CDR3 DNA reads TGTGCCAGCAGCTTAGTCGGGAACACTGAAGCTTTCTTT.

The chain combines TRBV11-2 with TRBJ2-7; D gene ambiguous. The CDR3 is made up of 14 amino acids. Germline CDR1 SGHAT, CDR2 FQNNGV. V lost 5 bases, J lost 1 base, and 12 bases lay in between. CDR3 nucleotides: TGTGCCAGCAGCCCGCTAGGACCTTCCTACGAGCAGTACTTC. Translated, it gives CASSPLGPSYEQYF.

This clone is a singleton in its sample. The chain uses TRBV19 and TRBJ1-1; no clear D gene. Between the trimmed V and J ends, which lost 5 bases and 0 bases, there was a span of 7 bases. CDR3 size: 13 residues. Germline V lookup: CDR1 LNHDA, CDR2 SQIVND (reference sequence). CDR3 coding DNA: TGTGCCAGTAGTGCCTCTGTGAACACTGAAGCTTTCTTT. It is translated as CASSASVNTEAFF.

This sequence joins TRBV4-1 and TRBJ2-3, with 12 bases identical to TRBD2. The germline V gene has CDR1 MGHRA and CDR2 YSYEKL. This CDR3 has 14 residues. Unmatched junction bases numbered 1, after V lost 4 bases and J lost 5 bases. The DNA for the CDR3 is TGCGCCAGCAGCCCGACTAGCGGGAGAGATACGCAGTATTTT. Its protein product is CASSPTSGRDTQYF.

The chain joins TRBV11-3 to TRBJ2-1, with 8 nucleotides matching TRBD1. The CDR3 length is 14 residues. The junction had 2 bases not matched to a gene; V was cut back by 2 bases and J by 5 bases. CDR1 SGHNT and CDR2 YENEEA come from the germline V gene. The CDR3 sequence: CASSLTGGHNEQFF. The CDR3 nucleotides read TGTGCCAGCAGCTTAACAGGGGGACACAATGAGCAGTTCTTC.